A single sample is the source of the 3 T cell receptor beta chains below, sequenced in a study of early T cells in non-severe SARS-CoV-2 infection. TCRdb called the 5' RACE reads again in MiXCR, with one record for every CDR3 protein. The sample carries under 35,000 distinct CDR3 sequences, 5.2% recorded once. The specimen was whole blood. The receptors come from an adult who was a healthcare worker with PCR-confirmed SARS-CoV-2 infection or an uninfected control (not recorded which).

This clonotype was seen at least ten times. V gene TRBV20-1 combines with J gene TRBJ1-2, with D perhaps TRBD1 (5 bases). The CDR3 is 12 amino acids. Per germline, CDR1 DFQATT and CDR2 SNEGSKA (reference sequence). Between the trimmed V and J ends, which lost 5 bases and 3 bases, there was a span of 10 bases. The CDR3 sequence is CSAGLGDYGYTF. CDR3 nucleotides: TGCAGTGCTGGGTTGGGGGACTATGGCTACACCTTC.

There are a few counts of this clonotype. This chain joins TRBV2 and TRBJ2-7; D not resolved. Germline lookup yields CDR1 SNHLY and CDR2 FYNNEI. This CDR3 is 11 amino acids long. V gave up 4 bases and J gave up 9 bases, with 10 bases separating them. This CDR3 reads CASSAVELQYF. CDR3 DNA: TGTGCCAGCAGTGCAGTTGAGCTGCAGTACTTC.

The CDR3 DNA sequence: TGTGCCAGCAGCTTAGGAGATAGCTCCTACGAGCAGTACTTC. Translated, it gives CASSLGDSSYEQYF. This chain uses TRBV7-2 with TRBJ2-7; D ambiguous. There are 14 residues in the CDR3. V was trimmed by 1 base and J by 0 bases, leaving 7 bases between them. CDR1 and CDR2 (germline): SGHTA, FQGNSA.